What follows are 11 T cell receptor beta chains derived from one specimen sequenced in a study of cytomegalovirus exposure and HLA in healthy donors. Both 60 Vbeta primers and 13 Jbeta primers went into the PCR. Profiled with immunoSEQ multiplex PCR; TCRdb holds only in-frame clones, not every one. The data show tens of thousands of clones, with around 74% seen just once and 5.5% to 7% held by the top ten. Sequenced: PBMCs. These receptors were obtained from a man aged 30 to 45 in good health and CMV-seronegative.

The V call is TRBV5-4, the J call TRBJ2-7; D perhaps matches TRBD1 (5 bases). In germline, CDR1 is SGHNT, CDR2 YYREEE (reference sequence). The CDR3 totals 14 residues. V lost 2 bases, J lost 4 bases, and 13 bases lay in between. For the CDR3, the DNA is TGTGCCAGCAGCTTTCAGGGAAACAGATACGAGCAGTACTTC. Its protein product is CASSFQGNRYEQYF.

The chain uses TRBV19 and TRBJ2-3, with 12 bases matching TRBD2. Germline trimming cut 3 bases from V and 2 bases from J; bases unmatched to any gene: 12. The germline gives CDR1 LNHDA, CDR2 SQIVND (reference sequence). This CDR3 is built from 19 residues. This CDR3 reads CASSILGLAGPAPTDTQYF. The CDR3 DNA sequence: TGTGCCAGTAGTATCTTGGGACTAGCGGGCCCCGCGCCCACAGATACGCAGTATTTT.

The gene calls are TRBV6-5 and TRBJ2-4; 8 bases match TRBD2. J was trimmed by 10 bases and V by 5 bases; bases with no gene match: 4. CDR3 length equals 12 residues. Germline V gene data show CDR1 as MNHEY and CDR2 as SVGAGI. The CDR3 DNA sequence: TGTGCCAGCAGTCGGGAGGGGGGGATTCAGTACTTC. Translating gives CASSREGGIQYF.

J is TRBJ1-5 and V is TRBV28, with a weak D call TRBD1 (5 bases). This CDR3 has 12 residues. The germline gives CDR1 MDHEN, CDR2 SYDVKM. The ends were cut back, 4 bases at V and 7 bases at J, with 8 bases in the middle. CDR3 protein: CASSSGLQPQHF. The CDR3 bases are TGTGCCAGCAGTTCAGGGTTACAGCCCCAGCATTTT.

The genes are TRBV20-1 and TRBJ2-3; no clear D. CDR3 length: 11 amino acids. CDR1 and CDR2 from the germline V gene are DFQATT and SNEGSKA (reference sequence). The V end lost 7 bases, the J end lost 6 bases, and 11 bases lay between the germline ends. CDR3 loop: CSDSLPDTQYF. Here the CDR3 DNA reads TGCAGTGACTCTCTGCCGGATACGCAGTATTTT.

The V and J genes are TRBV5-4 and TRBJ2-1; the match to TRBD2 covers 13 bases. The V gene end was trimmed by 4 bases and the J gene end by 4 bases; junction bases not matched to a gene: 2. This CDR3 has 15 amino acids. Germline V gene lookup returns CDR1 SGHNT and CDR2 YYREEE (reference sequence). Here the CDR3 reads CASSTSGRAYNEQFF. CDR3 in DNA: TGTGCCAGCAGCACTAGCGGGAGGGCTTACAATGAGCAGTTCTTC. Drawing the rest from reference TRBV5-4 and TRBJ2-1, the complete variable domain is ETGVTQSPTHLIKTRGQQVTLRCSSQSGHNTVSWYQQALGQGPQFIFQYYREEENGRGNFPPRFSGLQFPNYSSELNVNALELDDSALYLCASSTSGRAYNEQFFGPGTRLTVL.

The chain couples TRBV4-1 to TRBJ2-1; TRBD2 aligns across 7 bases. After removal of 1 base from V and 6 bases from J, the junction contained 9 bases not matched to a gene. CDR1 is MGHRA and CDR2 is YSYEKL in the germline V gene. The length of the CDR3 is 16 residues. The CDR3 DNA sequence: TGCGCCAGCAGCCAAGGAGGACTAGTGTCGGTCAATGAGCAGTTCTTC. Residues: CASSQGGLVSVNEQFF.

The chain links TRBV19 to TRBJ2-6; 9 nucleotides agree with TRBD2. Germline lookup yields CDR1 LNHDA and CDR2 SQIVND (reference sequence). This CDR3 has 18 residues. V trimming: 4 bases; J trimming: 0 bases; junction bases outside the gene matches: 7. CDR3 DNA sequence: TGTGCCAGTAGTACTTTTAGCGGGAGCGGCTCTGGGGCCAACGTCCTGACTTTC. It is translated as CASSTFSGSGSGANVLTF.

This clone was found a few times. This chain uses TRBV30 with TRBJ2-3; D call uncertain. V gave up 0 bases and J gave up 6 bases, with 19 bases separating them. CDR1 and CDR2 (germline): GTSNPN, SVGIG (reference sequence). The CDR3 length is 16 residues. The chain's CDR3 is CAWSVVSSLYQDTQYF. In DNA, the CDR3 is TGTGCCTGGAGTGTAGTGTCTAGTCTTTATCAGGATACGCAGTATTTT.

The genes are TRBV5-1 and TRBJ1-1; D perhaps matches TRBD1 (5 bases). Germline V gives CDR1 SGHRS, CDR2 YFSETQ. CDR3 length: 14 residues. V was pared by 5 bases and J by 1 base, with 12 bases between. The CDR3 sequence: CASRGGSKNTEAFF. The CDR3 region has the DNA TGCGCCAGCAGGGGGGGAAGTAAGAACACTGAAGCTTTCTTT.

The CDR3 here is CASSGTGLLTDTQYF. CDR3 in DNA: TGCGCCAGCAGCGGTACGGGACTTCTCACAGATACGCAGTATTTT. The V gene is TRBV5-1, the J gene TRBJ2-3; the D gene is possibly TRBD2 (6 bases). The CDR3 spans 15 residues. Germline CDR1 and CDR2: SGHRS and YFSETQ. Trimming took 4 bases from V and 2 from J, leaving 14 bases between them.